A selection of T cell receptor beta chains follows, all from one sample in a study of graft-versus-host responses after intestinal transplantation. Their antigen targets remain unknown. Assay: immunoSEQ multiplex PCR; the TCRdb copy retains only in-frame clones and omits some. The top ten hold approximately 0.11% of the sample, which has 88,000 or so clones, 85% to 90% seen once. This sample comprised unstimulated CD4+ T cells sorted from spleen or lymph node cells, obtained before intestinal transplant. These receptors all stem from a human donor who received an intestinal transplant. Each CDR3 is given with its conserved first and last residue. Fields, in order: J gene, clone size, D gene, CDR3 length, V gene, CDR3 DNA, CDR3 protein. D genes are given only for firm matches. The size entry is marked missing in some rows and otherwise reads once, few, many or a size class.

J: TRBJ2-2; size: once; D: TRBD2; length: 16; V: TRBV7-3; DNA: TGTGCCAGCAGCTTACGCCCGGGACTAGCGGCCGGGGAGCTGTTTTTT; CDR3: CASSLRPGLAAGELFF
J: TRBJ2-1; size: .; D: .; length: 14; V: TRBV11-1; DNA: TGTGCCAGCAGACGACAGGAAGCCCCCAATGAGCAGTTCTTC; CDR3: CASRRQEAPNEQFF
J: TRBJ2-1; size: .; D: .; length: 14; V: TRBV9; DNA: TGTGCCAGCAGCTTGGAGGGGCCCCGGTATGAGCAGTTCTTC; CDR3: CASSLEGPRYEQFF
J: TRBJ1-2; size: few; D: TRBD1; length: 14; V: TRBV5-1; DNA: TGCGCCAGCAGTCCCGGGACAGGGCGGAAAGGCTACACCTTC; CDR3: CASSPGTGRKGYTF
J: TRBJ1-1; size: .; D: .; length: 17; V: TRBV4-2; DNA: TGTGCCAGCAGCCAAACCCCAGGGCAGGGGATGAACACTGAAGCTTTCTTT; CDR3: CASSQTPGQGMNTEAFF
J: TRBJ1-1; size: .; D: TRBD1; length: 13; V: TRBV29-1; DNA: TGCAGCGCCCCAGGACAGGGAGGGACTGAAGCTTTCTTT; CDR3: CSAPGQGGTEAFF
J: TRBJ1-1; size: .; D: .; length: 14; V: TRBV5-6; DNA: TGTGCCAGCAGCTTGGATACAGGAAGGACTGAAGCTTTCTTT; CDR3: CASSLDTGRTEAFF
J: TRBJ1-4; size: .; D: TRBD1; length: 14; V: TRBV7-9; DNA: TGTGCCAGCAGCTTACTGACAGGGTCAGAAAAACTGTTTTTT; CDR3: CASSLLTGSEKLFF
J: TRBJ2-1; size: .; D: TRBD1; length: 13; V: TRBV5-1; DNA: TGCGCCAGCGGCTCGGACAGGGGCAATGAGCAGTTCTTC; CDR3: CASGSDRGNEQFF
J: TRBJ1-3; size: .; D: TRBD1; length: 14; V: TRBV6-5; DNA: TGTGCCAGCAGCGGGACAGGGGCGAGAAACACCATATATTTT; CDR3: CASSGTGARNTIYF
J: TRBJ1-2; size: .; D: .; length: 13; V: TRBV29-1; DNA: TGCAGCGTTGCAGGGATTACGGACTATGGCTACACCTTC; CDR3: CSVAGITDYGYTF
J: TRBJ2-3; size: once; D: TRBD1; length: 15; V: TRBV2; DNA: TGTGCCAGCAGAACGGGACAGGGGAACACAGATACGCAGTATTTT; CDR3: CASRTGQGNTDTQYF
J: TRBJ2-7; size: few; D: TRBD1; length: 15; V: TRBV7-9; DNA: TGTGCCAGCAGATACGGGACAGGGACTCCCTACGAGCAGTACTTC; CDR3: CASRYGTGTPYEQYF
J: TRBJ2-7; size: .; D: TRBD2; length: 15; V: TRBV5-1; DNA: TGCGCCAGCAGCTTTTCTTACGGGGGGTCCTACGAGCAGTACTTC; CDR3: CASSFSYGGSYEQYF
J: TRBJ2-1; size: .; D: .; length: 12; V: TRBV5-1; DNA: TGCGCCAGCCGTGCAGGGTGGAATGAGCAGTTCTTC; CDR3: CASRAGWNEQFF
J: TRBJ2-6; size: .; D: .; length: 17; V: TRBV5-1; DNA: TGCGCCAGCAGCTTCTGGGGGCTAGACTCTGGGGCCAACGTCCTGACTTTC; CDR3: CASSFWGLDSGANVLTF
J: TRBJ1-4; size: .; D: .; length: 13; V: TRBV2; DNA: TGTGCCACAAAGGGCACTCAGGGGGAAAAACTGTTTTTT; CDR3: CATKGTQGEKLFF
J: TRBJ2-7; size: .; D: TRBD2; length: 16; V: TRBV5-1; DNA: TGCGCCAGCAGCCCCTCCAGCGGGGGGCTTTCCTACGAGCAGTACTTC; CDR3: CASSPSSGGLSYEQYF
J: TRBJ2-5; size: few; D: TRBD2; length: 17; V: TRBV4-2; DNA: TGTGCCAGCAGCCAGTCGGTAGCGGGGCCCTCGGGGGAGACCCAGTACTTC; CDR3: CASSQSVAGPSGETQYF
J: TRBJ1-3; size: .; D: TRBD1; length: 14; V: TRBV12-5; DNA: TGTGCTAGTGCCATGGACAGGGACGGAAACACCATATATTTT; CDR3: CASAMDRDGNTIYF
J: TRBJ1-3; size: .; D: .; length: 10; V: TRBV11-2; DNA: TGTGCCAGCAGCCAAAACACCATATATTTT; CDR3: CASSQNTIYF
J: TRBJ1-5; size: .; D: .; length: 13; V: TRBV19; DNA: TGTGCCAGTAGTATCTCGACACCTCAGCCCCAGCATTTT; CDR3: CASSISTPQPQHF
J: TRBJ1-6; size: .; D: .; length: 14; V: TRBV19; DNA: TGTGCCAGTAGCCGTCCAGGGCCTAATTCACCCCTCCACTTT; CDR3: CASSRPGPNSPLHF
J: TRBJ2-3; size: .; D: TRBD2; length: 14; V: TRBV27; DNA: TGTGCCAGCAGGCTGGCGGGGGTGGGAGATACGCAGTATTTT; CDR3: CASRLAGVGDTQYF
J: TRBJ1-6; size: .; D: TRBD1; length: 15; V: TRBV6-6; DNA: TGTGCCAGCAGGAACTCAGGACAGGAGAATTCACCCCTCCACTTT; CDR3: CASRNSGQENSPLHF
J: TRBJ1-1; size: .; D: TRBD1; length: 16; V: TRBV18; DNA: TGTGCCAGCTCACGGGGGACGGACAGGCTTGGGACTGAAGCTTTCTTT; CDR3: CASSRGTDRLGTEAFF
J: TRBJ1-1; size: .; D: TRBD1; length: 14; V: TRBV15; DNA: TGTGCCACCTCCCGGGGACAGGAGAACACTGAAGCTTTCTTT; CDR3: CATSRGQENTEAFF
J: TRBJ2-5; size: .; D: TRBD2; length: 14; V: TRBV2; DNA: TGTGCCAGCGATTCTAGCGGGGGGAGAGAGACCCAGTACTTC; CDR3: CASDSSGGRETQYF
J: TRBJ1-6; size: .; D: .; length: 13; V: TRBV18; DNA: TGTGCCAGCTCACCGTGGGCTAATTCACCCCTCCACTTT; CDR3: CASSPWANSPLHF
J: TRBJ1-6; size: .; D: .; length: 15; V: TRBV7-9; DNA: TGTGCCAGCAGCCCCCGCAGGGAGGGGAATTCACCCCTCCACTTT; CDR3: CASSPRREGNSPLHF
J: TRBJ1-6; size: .; D: .; length: 12; V: TRBV6-1; DNA: TGTGCCACCGACAGGAGCGGTTCACCCCTCCACTTT; CDR3: CATDRSGSPLHF
J: TRBJ2-3; size: .; D: TRBD2; length: 15; V: TRBV2; DNA: TGTGCCACCCAGGCGTCGGGACTAGCGGCCGGCACGCAGTATTTT; CDR3: CATQASGLAAGTQYF
J: TRBJ1-6; size: .; D: .; length: 11; V: TRBV20-1; DNA: TGCAGTAGGCGGGCTAATTCACCCCTCCACTTT; CDR3: CSRRANSPLHF
J: TRBJ2-3; size: .; D: TRBD2; length: 16; V: TRBV5-1; DNA: TGCGCCAGCAGCTCCGGGACTAGCGGGGCAACAGATACGCAGTATTTT; CDR3: CASSSGTSGATDTQYF
J: TRBJ1-2; size: .; D: TRBD1; length: 14; V: TRBV19; DNA: TGTGCCAGTACCCGGGACAGGGAATATGAGGGCTACACCTTC; CDR3: CASTRDREYEGYTF
J: TRBJ2-5; size: .; D: TRBD2; length: 15; V: TRBV5-1; DNA: TGCGCCAGCAGCCCGCGGGGGGGCGGGGAAGAGACCCAGTACTTC; CDR3: CASSPRGGGEETQYF
J: TRBJ1-3; size: .; D: .; length: 14; V: TRBV10-3; DNA: TGTGCCATCAGGTTAGCGGTCTCTGGAAACACCATATATTTT; CDR3: CAIRLAVSGNTIYF
J: TRBJ2-2; size: .; D: .; length: 15; V: TRBV25-1; DNA: TGTGCCAGCAGTGAAATAGGTCAGGGTGGCGGGGAGCTGTTTTTT; CDR3: CASSEIGQGGGELFF
J: TRBJ2-7; size: few; D: TRBD2; length: 15; V: TRBV5-6; DNA: TGTGCCAGCAGCTTTCAGGCTAGCGGATCCTACGAGCAGTACTTC; CDR3: CASSFQASGSYEQYF